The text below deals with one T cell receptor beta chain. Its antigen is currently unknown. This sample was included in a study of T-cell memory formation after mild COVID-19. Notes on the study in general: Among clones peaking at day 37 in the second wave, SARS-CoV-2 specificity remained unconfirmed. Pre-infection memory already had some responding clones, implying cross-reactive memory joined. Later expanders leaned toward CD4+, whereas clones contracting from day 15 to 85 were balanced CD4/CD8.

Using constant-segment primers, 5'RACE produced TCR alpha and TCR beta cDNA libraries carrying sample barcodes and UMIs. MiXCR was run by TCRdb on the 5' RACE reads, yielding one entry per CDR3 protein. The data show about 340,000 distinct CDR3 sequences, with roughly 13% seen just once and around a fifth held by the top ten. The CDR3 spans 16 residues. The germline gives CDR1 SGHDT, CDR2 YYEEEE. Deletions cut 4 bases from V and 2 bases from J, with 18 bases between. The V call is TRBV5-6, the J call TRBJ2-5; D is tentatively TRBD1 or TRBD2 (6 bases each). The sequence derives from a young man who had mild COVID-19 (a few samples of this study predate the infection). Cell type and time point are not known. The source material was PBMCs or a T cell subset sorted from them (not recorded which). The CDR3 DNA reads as TGTGCCAGCAGCCCGCCCGGGGGCGCGAAGCAAGAGACCCAGTACTTC. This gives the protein CASSPPGGAKQETQYF.